The T cell receptor beta chain described here comes from a study of T cell repertoires in cytomegalovirus infection. Study-level points and caveats: HLA-C-restricted, CMV-specific TCR beta clonotypes were dominant ex vivo.

Each CDR3 protein gets one entry after TCRdb re-called the reads with MiXCR. Among under 850,000 distinct CDR3 sequences, roughly 36% were seen once, and the ten largest hold over 15%. Per germline, CDR1 MNHEY and CDR2 SVGEGT. V was trimmed by 2 bases and J by 0 bases, leaving 13 bases between them. The CDR3 runs 16 residues. To note about this clonotype: Its antigen is as yet unknown.

The sequence was collected from a human donor in good health (CMV status not recorded). Some clones in this sample may be carry-over from other donors' samples. The chain links TRBV6-2 or TRBV6-3 to TRBJ1-1; a possible D gene is TRBD1 (5 bases). Sequencing was performed on cultured PBMCs, taken from culture after CMV antigen stimulation. This CDR3 is CASSYNRIEMNTEAFF. Written as DNA, the CDR3 is TGTGCCAGCAGTTACAACAGGATCGAGATGAACACTGAAGCTTTCTTT.